This T cell receptor (beta chain) was profiled in a study of shared clonotypes between healthy human individuals. Clones were read by immunoSEQ multiplex PCR, and TCRdb kept only the in-frame ones, dropping some. The sample shows around 1,900,000 clones, around 93% of them seen only once. CD45RO-negative CD8 cells positively selected for CCR7 made up the naive population, which excluded terminally differentiated effector memory CD45RA+ cells. Sequencing used naive CD8+ T cells from PBMCs. The source of this sequence is a man between 18 and 29 years old in good health. Some clones in this sample may be carry-over from other donors' samples.

CDR3 nucleotide sequence: TGTGCCAGCAGTCTCACCTTTGGCGGGAGTAGTTACGAGCAGTACTTC. This translates into CASSLTFGGSSYEQYF. This sequence joins TRBV27 and TRBJ2-7; 7 bases align to TRBD2. The CDR3 length is 16 residues. Trimming at V came to 5 bases and at J to 4 bases, leaving 14 bases not matched to a gene. Germline V CDR1 and CDR2: MNHEY, SMNVEV (reference sequence).